This T cell receptor (beta chain) appears in the sequencing data of a study of cytomegalovirus exposure and HLA in healthy donors. This PCR relied on a set of 60 Vbeta primers and 13 Jbeta primers. Generated by immunoSEQ multiplex PCR, the TCRdb table keeps only in-frame clones and is missing some. The table lists fewer than 250,000 clones, around 79% of them singletons, with 1.6% in the top ten. Sample: PBMCs. This clonotype was sampled from a woman aged 45-65 years in good health and CMV-seronegative.

DNA of the CDR3: TGTGCCAGCAGTTTACAAGGGGGCGCGGGCTATGGCTACACCTTC. Amino acid sequence: CASSLQGGAGYGYTF. The chain employs TRBV27 and TRBJ1-2, with 7 bases aligning to TRBD1. CDR3 length: 15 amino acids. J was trimmed by 4 bases and V by 2 bases; bases with no gene match: 7. The germline V gene encodes CDR1 MNHEY and CDR2 SMNVEV (reference sequence).